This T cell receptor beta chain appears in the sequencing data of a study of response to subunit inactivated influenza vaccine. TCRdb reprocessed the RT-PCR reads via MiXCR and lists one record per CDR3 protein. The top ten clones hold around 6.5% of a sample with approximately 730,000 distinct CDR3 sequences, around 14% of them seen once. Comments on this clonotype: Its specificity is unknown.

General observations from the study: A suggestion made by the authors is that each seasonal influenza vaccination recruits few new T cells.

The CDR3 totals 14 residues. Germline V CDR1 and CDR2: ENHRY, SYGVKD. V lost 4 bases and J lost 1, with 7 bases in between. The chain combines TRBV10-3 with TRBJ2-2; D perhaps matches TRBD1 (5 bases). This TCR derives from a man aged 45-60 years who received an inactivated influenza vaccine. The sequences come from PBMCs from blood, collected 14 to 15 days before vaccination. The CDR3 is CAISAGKNTGELFF. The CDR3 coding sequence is TGTGCCATCAGTGCAGGGAAGAACACCGGGGAGCTGTTTTTT.